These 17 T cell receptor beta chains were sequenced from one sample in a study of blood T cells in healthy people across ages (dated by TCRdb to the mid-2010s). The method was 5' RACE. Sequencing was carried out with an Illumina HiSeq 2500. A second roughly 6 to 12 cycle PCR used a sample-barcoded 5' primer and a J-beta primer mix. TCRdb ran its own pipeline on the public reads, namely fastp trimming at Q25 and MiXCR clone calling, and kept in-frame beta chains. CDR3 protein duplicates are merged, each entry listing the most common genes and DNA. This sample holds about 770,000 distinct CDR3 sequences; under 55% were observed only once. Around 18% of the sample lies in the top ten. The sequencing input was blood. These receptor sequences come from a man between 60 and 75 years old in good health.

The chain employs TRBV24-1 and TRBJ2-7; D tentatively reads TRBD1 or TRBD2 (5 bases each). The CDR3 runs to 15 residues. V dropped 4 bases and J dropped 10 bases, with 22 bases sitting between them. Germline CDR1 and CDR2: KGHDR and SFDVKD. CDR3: CATSDPRGVGDTQYF. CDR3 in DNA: TGTGCCACCAGTGACCCCCGAGGGGTCGGAGATACCCAGTACTTC.

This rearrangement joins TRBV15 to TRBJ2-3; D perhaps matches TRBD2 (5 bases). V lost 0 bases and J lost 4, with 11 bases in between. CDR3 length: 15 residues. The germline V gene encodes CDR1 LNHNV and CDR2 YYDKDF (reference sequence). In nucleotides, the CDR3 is TGTGCCACCAGCAGAGATCTAGCTCCGGCAGATACGCAGTATTTT. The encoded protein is CATSRDLAPADTQYF.

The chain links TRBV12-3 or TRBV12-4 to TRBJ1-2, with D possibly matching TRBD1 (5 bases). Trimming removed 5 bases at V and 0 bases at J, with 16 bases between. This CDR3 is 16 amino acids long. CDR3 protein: CASSMSGALANYGYTF. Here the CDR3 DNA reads TGTGCCAGCAGTATGTCCGGGGCTCTCGCTAACTATGGCTACACCTTC.

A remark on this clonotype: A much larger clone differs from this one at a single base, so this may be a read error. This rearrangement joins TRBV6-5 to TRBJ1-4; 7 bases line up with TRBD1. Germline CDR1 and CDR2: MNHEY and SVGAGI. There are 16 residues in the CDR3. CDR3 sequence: CTSSSRTGRNGEKLFF. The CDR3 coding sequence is TGTACCAGCAGTTCTCGGACAGGACGGAATGGAGAAAAACTGTTTTTT.

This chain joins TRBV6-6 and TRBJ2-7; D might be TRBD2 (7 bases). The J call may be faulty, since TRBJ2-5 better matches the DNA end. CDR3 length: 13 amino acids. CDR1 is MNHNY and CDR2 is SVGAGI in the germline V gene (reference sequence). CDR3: CALGGGLGETQYF. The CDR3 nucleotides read TGTGCCCTAGGGGGGGGCCTGGGAGAGACCCAGTACTTC.

The CDR3 region has the DNA TGTGCCAGCAGTGACCCGGTGAGCGAGCAGTACTTC. Translation: CASSDPVSEQYF. The chain has TRBV2 and TRBJ2-1; D gene unclear. With the DNA end fitting TRBJ2-7 better, the J assignment may be wrong. In germline, CDR1 is SNHLY, CDR2 FYNNEI. This CDR3 spans 12 amino acids.

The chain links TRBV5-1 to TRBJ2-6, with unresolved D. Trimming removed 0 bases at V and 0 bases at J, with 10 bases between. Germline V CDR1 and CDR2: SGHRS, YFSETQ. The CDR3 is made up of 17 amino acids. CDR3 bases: TGCGCCAGCAGCTTGGCGGCAGGTCTCTCTGGGGCCAACGTCCTGACTTTC. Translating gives CASSLAAGLSGANVLTF.

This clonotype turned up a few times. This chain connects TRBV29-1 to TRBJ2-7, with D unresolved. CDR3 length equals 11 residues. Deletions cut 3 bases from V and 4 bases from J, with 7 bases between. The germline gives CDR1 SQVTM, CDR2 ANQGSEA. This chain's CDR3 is CSVESLYEQYF. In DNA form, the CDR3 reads TGCAGCGTTGAGTCCCTTTACGAGCAGTACTTC.

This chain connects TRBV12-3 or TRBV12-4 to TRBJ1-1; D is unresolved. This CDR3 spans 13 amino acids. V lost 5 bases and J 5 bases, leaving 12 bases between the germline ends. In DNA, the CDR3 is TGTGCCAGCAGTCACGGAGATGGGACTGAAGCTTTCTTT. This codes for CASSHGDGTEAFF.

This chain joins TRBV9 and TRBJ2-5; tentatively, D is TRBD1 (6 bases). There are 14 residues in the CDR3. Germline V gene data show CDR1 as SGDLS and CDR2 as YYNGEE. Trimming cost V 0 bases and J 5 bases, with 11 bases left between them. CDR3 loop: CASSVGQGWETQYF. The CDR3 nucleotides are TGTGCCAGCAGCGTAGGGCAGGGGTGGGAGACCCAGTACTTC.

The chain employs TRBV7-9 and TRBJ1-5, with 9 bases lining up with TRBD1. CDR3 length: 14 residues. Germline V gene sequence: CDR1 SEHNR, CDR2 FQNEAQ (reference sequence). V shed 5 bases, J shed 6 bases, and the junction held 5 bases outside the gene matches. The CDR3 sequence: CASSGTGRGQPQHF. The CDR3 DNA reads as TGTGCCAGCAGCGGGACAGGGAGGGGTCAGCCCCAGCATTTT. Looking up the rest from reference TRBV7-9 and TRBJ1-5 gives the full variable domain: DTGVSQNPRHKITKRGQNVTFRCDPISEHNRLYWYRQTLGQGPEFLTYFQNEAQLEKSRLLSDRFSAERPKGSFSTLEIQRTEQGDSAMYLCASSGTGRGQPQHFGDGTRLSIL.

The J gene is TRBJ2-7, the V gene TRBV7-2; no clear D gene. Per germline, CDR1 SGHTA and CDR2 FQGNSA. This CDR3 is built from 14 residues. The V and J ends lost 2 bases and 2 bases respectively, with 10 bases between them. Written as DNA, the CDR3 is TGTGCCAGCAGCTTATTAATATCAACCTACGAGCAGTACTTC. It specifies CASSLLISTYEQYF.

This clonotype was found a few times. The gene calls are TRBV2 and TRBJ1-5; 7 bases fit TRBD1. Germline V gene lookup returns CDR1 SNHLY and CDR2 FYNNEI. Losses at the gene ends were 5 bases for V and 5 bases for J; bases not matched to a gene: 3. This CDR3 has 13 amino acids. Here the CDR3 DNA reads TGTGCCAGCAGTTATGACAGGGATCAGCCCCAGCATTTT. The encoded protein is CASSYDRDQPQHF.

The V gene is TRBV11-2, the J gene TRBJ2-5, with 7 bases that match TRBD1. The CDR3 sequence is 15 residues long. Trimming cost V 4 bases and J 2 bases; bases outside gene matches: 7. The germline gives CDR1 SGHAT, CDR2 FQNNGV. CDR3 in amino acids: CASSSDPGQQETQYF. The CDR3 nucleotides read TGTGCCAGCAGCTCAGATCCGGGACAGCAAGAGACCCAGTACTTC.

The CDR3 sequence is CSASAGTGELFF. The DNA of the CDR3 is TGCAGTGCTAGTGCAGGCACCGGGGAGCTGTTTTTT. The chain joins TRBV20-1 to TRBJ2-2; no firm D call. V gave up 3 bases and J gave up 4 bases, with 6 bases separating them. The CDR3 runs 12 residues. Germline values: CDR1 DFQATT, CDR2 SNEGSKA (reference sequence).

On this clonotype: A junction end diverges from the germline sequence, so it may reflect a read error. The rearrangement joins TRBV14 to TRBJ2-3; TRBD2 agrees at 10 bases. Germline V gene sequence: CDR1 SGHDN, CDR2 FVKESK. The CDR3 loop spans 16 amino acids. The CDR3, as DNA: TGTGCCGGCAGCCAATCGCTAGCGGGGGACACAGATACGCAGTATTTT. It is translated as CAGSQSLAGDTDTQYF.

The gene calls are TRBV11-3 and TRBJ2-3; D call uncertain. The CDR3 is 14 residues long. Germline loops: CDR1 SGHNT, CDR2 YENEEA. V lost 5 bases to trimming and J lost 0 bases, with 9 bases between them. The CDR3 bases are TGTGCCAGCAGCCCCCCGCACAGCACAGATACGCAGTATTTT. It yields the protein CASSPPHSTDTQYF. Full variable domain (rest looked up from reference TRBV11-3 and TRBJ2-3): EAGVVQSPRYKIIEKKQPVAFWCNPISGHNTLYWYLQNLGQGPELLIRYENEEAVDDSQLPKDRFSAERLKGVDSTLKIQPAELGDSAVYLCASSPPHSTDTQYFGPGTRLTVL.